The sequence of this TCR beta chain was determined in a study of T cell responses to AZD1222 COVID-19 vaccine. Background on the study: Second-dose intervals of approximately 4 or approximately 12 weeks were pooled.

Profiling relied on immunoSEQ multiplex PCR, and the TCRdb table lists in-frame clones only, not all of them. The table includes some 140,000 clones, under 95% detected once. Regarding the study as a whole: In a largely white British group with more females than males, clonal diversity was possibly underestimated. Repertoire sampling was restricted to post-peak T cell response timepoints.

From germline, CDR1 is SGHNT and CDR2 YYREEE (reference sequence). Trimming took 2 bases from V and 5 from J; bases not matched to a gene: 8. This CDR3 is built from 16 residues. As regards this clone: The antigen remains unidentified.

The specimen comprised peripheral blood, sampled on day 0 of AZD1222 vaccination. The rearrangement uses TRBV5-4 and TRBJ2-2; 8 nucleotides align to TRBD2. This clonotype was sampled from an adult in good health. This CDR3 is CASSFGGTSFTGELFF. CDR3 DNA sequence: TGTGCCAGCAGCTTTGGCGGGACTAGTTTTACCGGGGAGCTGTTTTTT.